Following are 30 T cell receptor beta chains from one sample sequenced in a study of blood T cell repertoires in COVID-19. Clones were read by immunoSEQ multiplex PCR, and TCRdb kept only the in-frame ones, dropping some. Here the sample spans 150,000 to 200,000 clones, approximately 80% being singletons. Sequenced input: PBMCs or T cells enriched from blood (not recorded which). The source is a man between 40 and 49 years old who had recovered from COVID-19.

The chain employs TRBV5-5 and TRBJ1-1; TRBD1 is a possible D gene (5 bases). Germline V gene data show CDR1 as SGHKS and CDR2 as YYEKEE (reference sequence). The CDR3 covers 17 residues. Deletions cut 1 base from V and 7 bases from J, with 23 bases between. Here the CDR3 reads CASSLSDNLLWGNEAFF. CDR3 nucleotide sequence: TGTGCCAGCAGCTTGTCGGACAACCTCCTTTGGGGCAATGAAGCTTTCTTT.

There are a few counts of this clone. The V gene is TRBV4-2, the J gene TRBJ1-2; 10 positions agree with TRBD1. The CDR3 length is 17 residues. The junction had 12 bases not matched to a gene; V was cut back by 2 bases and J by 6 bases. Per the germline V gene, CDR1 is LGHNA and CDR2 is YNFKEQ. The CDR3 loop reads CASSQSARDRGLDGYTF. In DNA form, the CDR3 reads TGTGCCAGCAGCCAATCAGCTAGGGACAGGGGTTTGGATGGCTACACCTTC.

The CDR3 DNA follows: TGTGCCTGGAGTATTAAGGACTCACGGGGGACCCAGTACTTC. Protein: CAWSIKDSRGTQYF. The chain links TRBV30 to TRBJ2-5; TRBD2 might be the D (5 bases). V shed 2 bases and J shed 7 bases, with 17 bases lying between them. Germline assignment: CDR1 GTSNPN and CDR2 SVGIG (reference sequence). The CDR3 is made up of 14 amino acids. The full variable domain, in which reference TRBV30 and TRBJ2-5 provide the parts outside the CDR3, is SQTIHQWPATLVQPVGSPLSLECTVEGTSNPNLYWYRQAAGRGLQLLFYSVGIGQISSEVPQNLSASRPQDRQFILSSKKLLLSDSGFYLCAWSIKDSRGTQYFGPGTRLLVL.

To note about this clone: Within the sample, other DNA sequences also encode this same CDR3. The rearrangement links TRBV12-3 or TRBV12-4 to TRBJ1-1; TRBD1 matches 7 bases. The CDR3 is made up of 13 amino acids. Losses at the gene ends were 6 bases for V and 5 bases for J; bases not matched to a gene: 6. The DNA of the CDR3 is TGTGCCAGCAGCTCCACAGGGGTAACTGAAGCTTTCTTT. It encodes CASSSTGVTEAFF.

The chain is built from TRBV6-5 and TRBJ2-3; unclear D gene. Germline CDR1 reads MNHEY; CDR2 reads SVGAGI. The CDR3 length is 16 residues. Between the trimmed V and J ends, which lost 0 bases and 0 bases, there was a span of 10 bases. CDR3 sequence: CASSYSAKSSTDTQYF. The CDR3 DNA reads TGTGCCAGCAGTTACTCTGCTAAATCTAGCACAGATACGCAGTATTTT.

V and J are TRBV4-1 and TRBJ1-1; D perhaps matches TRBD1 (6 bases). The germline V and J ends were trimmed by 0 bases and 0 bases, with 14 bases remaining between them. The CDR3 consists of 17 residues. Germline CDR1 is MGHRA and CDR2 is YSYEKL. CDR3 sequence: CASSQESGQSMNTEAFF. DNA for the CDR3: TGCGCCAGCAGCCAAGAGAGTGGACAGAGCATGAACACTGAAGCTTTCTTT.

The chain uses TRBV10-3 and TRBJ1-1; weak D call: TRBD1 (6 bases). The germline V gene has CDR1 ENHRY and CDR2 SYGVKD. The CDR3 spans 14 residues. V was trimmed by 7 bases and J by 1 base, leaving 13 bases between them. CDR3: CAITQGLSNTEAFF. The CDR3 nucleotides read TGTGCCATCACCCAGGGGCTTTCGAACACTGAAGCTTTCTTT.

This chain links TRBV6-6 with TRBJ2-1, with D tentatively TRBD2 (5 bases). The germline gives CDR1 MNHNY, CDR2 SVGAGI (reference sequence). The CDR3 has 13 amino acids. Trimming took off 4 bases at V and 10 bases at J, with 14 bases between the two ends. DNA for the CDR3: TGTGCCAGCAGTTTGAGGACTCACCAGGAGCAGTTCTTC. Translated: CASSLRTHQEQFF.

V usage is TRBV9 and J usage is TRBJ1-5, with D unresolved. There are 13 residues in the CDR3. V lost 0 bases to trimming and J lost 8 bases, with 9 bases between them. Germline V lookup: CDR1 SGDLS, CDR2 YYNGEE. As DNA, the CDR3 is TGTGCCAGCAGCGTAGCACAGTCGGAGCCCCAGCATTTT. Amino acids: CASSVAQSEPQHF.

CDR3 sequence reads: CAWSVGSGHYEQYV. In DNA form, the CDR3 reads TGTGCCTGGAGTGTAGGGTCCGGACACTACGAGCAGTACGTC. The V call is TRBV30, the J call TRBJ2-7; tentatively, D is TRBD1 (5 bases). The CDR3 runs to 14 residues. V dropped 0 bases and J dropped 3 bases, with 12 bases sitting between them. The germline V gene encodes CDR1 GTSNPN and CDR2 SVGIG (reference sequence).

This rearrangement joins TRBV30 to TRBJ1-5; D call uncertain. CDR3 length equals 13 residues. Germline CDR1 is GTSNPN and CDR2 is SVGIG (reference sequence). V shed 1 base and J shed 5 bases, with 9 bases lying between them. The CDR3 DNA follows: TGTGCCTGGAGTGGAGGGTGGGATCAGCCCCAGCATTTT. Translation: CAWSGGWDQPQHF.

The chain combines TRBV11-2 with TRBJ2-5, with 12 bases that match TRBD1. V was clipped by 4 bases and J by 4 bases; unmatched bases: 4. Germline CDR1 and CDR2: SGHAT and FQNNGV. The CDR3 runs 15 residues. The CDR3, as DNA: TGTGCCAGCAGCTCAGGGACAGGGGGCCGAGAGACCCAGTACTTC. Encoded protein: CASSSGTGGRETQYF.

This sequence joins TRBV28 and TRBJ1-2; 10 bases line up with TRBD1. The ends lost 5 bases at V and 4 bases at J; junction bases unmatched: 10. This CDR3 region has 16 residues. The V gene's germline CDR1 is MDHEN and CDR2 SYDVKM. The DNA of the CDR3 is TGTGCCAGCAGTCCTCCCGGGACAGGGGCCCTCTATGGCTACACCTTC. Protein product: CASSPPGTGALYGYTF.

This clone turned up a few times. This sequence joins TRBV3-1 (or the pseudogene TRBV3-2) and TRBJ1-3; D unresolved. This CDR3 has 15 amino acids. Per the germline V gene, CDR1 is LGHDT and CDR2 is YNNKEL (reference sequence). Deletions cut 3 bases from V and 2 bases from J, with 11 bases between. The CDR3 here is CASSQGDGTGNTIYF. Written as DNA, the CDR3 is TGTGCCAGCAGCCAGGGCGACGGAACTGGAAACACCATATATTTT.

The chain carries TRBV21-1 and TRBJ1-1; TRBD1, the D gene given by the table, was not confirmed from the DNA. TRBV21-1 is labeled a pseudogene. This CDR3 comprises 17 residues. This CDR3 reads CASSLTGPQIVNTEAFF. The DNA of the CDR3 is TGTGCCAGCAGCCTCACAGGACCTCAAATTGTGAACACTGAAGCTTTCTTT.

The CDR3: CASSQDRPEGNQPQHF. CDR3 in DNA: TGTGCCAGCAGCCAAGACCGGCCAGAGGGCAATCAGCCCCAGCATTTT. This chain links TRBV3-1 (or the pseudogene TRBV3-2) with TRBJ1-5, with no clear D. The CDR3 has 16 residues. Germline CDR1 and CDR2: LGHDT and YNNKEL (reference sequence). The V gene lost 0 bases and the J gene lost 2 bases, with 11 bases spanning the gap.

The chain recombines TRBV5-1 with TRBJ1-1; D remains ambiguous. Germline V gene data show CDR1 as SGHRS and CDR2 as YFSETQ. Between the trimmed V and J ends, which lost 0 bases and 0 bases, there was a span of 9 bases. There are 15 residues in the CDR3. As DNA, the CDR3 is TGCGCCAGCAGCTTGGTGAGGGCTTTGAACACTGAAGCTTTCTTT. This gives the protein CASSLVRALNTEAFF.

The rearrangement joins TRBV9 to TRBJ2-2; D is perhaps TRBD2 (5 bases). The ends were cut back, 3 bases at V and 0 bases at J, with 12 bases in the middle. Per the germline V gene, CDR1 is SGDLS and CDR2 is YYNGEE. The CDR3 contains 16 residues. The CDR3 coding sequence is TGTGCCAGCAGCGCCCCGTCGCGGGCGAACACCGGGGAGCTGTTTTTT. Its translation: CASSAPSRANTGELFF.

The chain recombines TRBV4-1 with TRBJ2-5; 8 bases are shared with TRBD2. The CDR3 totals 14 residues. Germline-derived CDR1 and CDR2 are MGHRA and YSYEKL. Trimming took 3 bases from V and 5 from J; bases not matched to a gene: 5. In DNA form, the CDR3 reads TGCGCCAGCAGCCAGCCCGGGACTAGTGAGACCCAGTACTTC. Translating it yields CASSQPGTSETQYF.

The V call is TRBV5-1, the J call TRBJ1-2; perhaps TRBD1 as D (6 bases). Germline V gene lookup returns CDR1 SGHRS and CDR2 YFSETQ. Deletions cut 2 bases from V and 6 bases from J, with 11 bases between. CDR3 size: 13 residues. The CDR3 DNA is TGCGCCAGCAGCTTTTCAGGGGCGGATGGCTACACCTTC. This encodes CASSFSGADGYTF.

The chain uses TRBV7-5 and TRBJ1-5; the table's D call, TRBD1, has no DNA check behind it. TRBV7-5 is recorded as a pseudogene. The CDR3 is 20 amino acids. The CDR3 DNA reads TGTGCCAGAAGCCCAATAGGGAACCGGGACAGGGGGCGATCCGATCAGCCCCAGCATTTT. This translates into CARSPIGNRDRGRSDQPQHF.

This clone was found a few times. The rearrangement joins TRBV4-2 to TRBJ1-1, with D tentatively TRBD1 (6 bases). The CDR3 has 16 residues. V was pared by 0 bases and J by 0 bases, with 11 bases between. Per germline, CDR1 LGHNA and CDR2 YNFKEQ. The CDR3, as DNA: TGTGCCAGCAGCCAAGAACCCCAGGGGATGAACACTGAAGCTTTCTTT. Protein: CASSQEPQGMNTEAFF.

The V gene is TRBV5-1, the J gene TRBJ2-1; 8 bases align to TRBD2. V lost 6 bases, J lost 0 bases, and 8 bases stayed unmatched. This CDR3 contains 16 residues. The germline V gene has CDR1 SGHRS and CDR2 YFSETQ. The CDR3 nucleotides read TGCGCCAGCAACGCCGGGGGGACTAGCTCCTACAATGAGCAGTTCTTC. It encodes CASNAGGTSSYNEQFF.

This clone was seen a single time. The chain joins TRBV9 to TRBJ2-2; 9 bases are shared with TRBD2. The CDR3 consists of 15 residues. Germline V gene sequence: CDR1 SGDLS, CDR2 YYNGEE. Trimming cost V 3 bases and J 5 bases; bases outside gene matches: 5. The CDR3 DNA is TGTGCCAGCAGCGGAGGGACTAGCTTGACCGGGGAGCTGTTTTTT. Translated, it gives CASSGGTSLTGELFF.

The chain couples TRBV6-6 to TRBJ2-1, with a tentative D call TRBD1 (6 bases). Germline CDR1 reads MNHNY; CDR2 reads SVGAGI (reference sequence). The CDR3 is 15 residues long. V dropped 4 bases and J dropped 1 base, with 11 bases sitting between them. CDR3 nucleotides: TGTGCCAGCAGTTCCCAGGGGCGATCCTACAATGAGCAGTTCTTC. It translates to CASSSQGRSYNEQFF.

This chain links TRBV7-6 with TRBJ2-7, with D possibly being TRBD1 (5 bases). This CDR3 contains 15 residues. The V gene lost 3 bases and the J gene lost 5 bases, with 17 bases spanning the gap. Per the germline V gene, CDR1 is SGHVS and CDR2 is FNYEAQ. CDR3 DNA: TGTGCCAGCAGCTTGAGTGACAGCGTACGCAACGAGCAGTACTTC. Amino acids: CASSLSDSVRNEQYF.

V is TRBV2 and J is TRBJ1-2; the match to TRBD1 covers 7 bases. The trim removed 6 bases at V and 6 bases at J, leaving 10 bases unmatched. Per the germline V gene, CDR1 is SNHLY and CDR2 is FYNNEI. The CDR3 totals 14 residues. The CDR3 spells CASRQQGFGDGYTF. The CDR3 DNA reads as TGTGCCAGCAGGCAACAGGGGTTTGGAGATGGCTACACCTTC.

The table lists this clone with a count of one. The chain links TRBV27 to TRBJ2-2; D gene uncertain. V shed 5 bases and J shed 6 bases, with 16 bases lying between them. The CDR3 extends over 15 amino acids. Germline V lookup: CDR1 MNHEY, CDR2 SMNVEV (reference sequence). CDR3 loop: CASSQTPGWAGELFF. The CDR3 coding sequence is TGTGCCAGCAGTCAGACCCCCGGGTGGGCCGGGGAGCTGTTTTTT.

The CDR3, as DNA: TGCGCCAGCAGCTTGGGGGACAGGGGCGACGAGCAGTACGTC. The encoded protein is CASSLGDRGDEQYV. The genes are TRBV5-1 and TRBJ2-7, with 10 positions matching TRBD1. The CDR3 contains 14 residues. CDR1 is SGHRS and CDR2 is YFSETQ in the germline V gene. V dropped 0 bases and J dropped 5; count of bases not matched to a gene: 2.

This sequence joins TRBV18 and TRBJ2-7, with 8 nucleotides matching TRBD2. J lost 5 bases, V lost 2 bases, and 5 bases had no gene match. Germline V gives CDR1 KGHSH, CDR2 LQKENI. CDR3 length equals 14 residues. The CDR3 spells CASSPASGSHEQYF. The CDR3 nucleotides read TGTGCCAGCTCACCAGCTAGCGGGTCCCACGAGCAGTACTTC.